This T cell receptor (beta chain) is from a study of cytomegalovirus exposure and HLA in healthy donors. Study observations and caveats: Because they were indistinguishable, some V segments, including TRBV6-2 and TRBV6-3, were excluded. Information on immune exposure was restricted to one variable (CMV serostatus). HLA alleles showed associations with some 15,000 TCR beta sequences in a later analysis, at a 0.05 false discovery rate.

As concerns this clone: Its matching antigen is unknown. Compared with germline, one end of the junction differs, possibly owing to a read error.

Germline V gene data show CDR1 as ENHRY and CDR2 as SYGVKD. The CDR3 spans 14 residues. This PCR relied on a set of 60 Vbeta primers and 13 Jbeta primers. The data were produced by immunoSEQ multiplex PCR, yet TCRdb's version contains in-frame clones alone and is incomplete. Of around 190,000 clones listed, just under 80% are singletons. The receptor was isolated from a female donor in good health and CMV-seronegative. Sequenced material: PBMCs. This chain joins TRBV10-3 and TRBJ1-6; a possible D gene is TRBD1 (5 bases). The CDR3 nucleotides are TGTGCCATCAGCGGGGACTCCAATAATTCACCCCTCCACTTT. Protein sequence: CAISGDSNNSPLHF.